This is a list of T cell receptor beta chains from one sample in a study of T cell changes during pregnancy in multiple sclerosis. Method: immunoSEQ multiplex PCR; TCRdb's copy keeps in-frame clones and lacks some. The table shows tens of thousands of clones, with 92% occurring only once. The starting material was peripheral blood, obtained before pregnancy. These receptors originate from a female donor with multiple sclerosis, enrolled in a pregnancy study. CDR3s include the opening cysteine and the closing phenylalanine or tryptophan. A D gene is named only where the DNA matches it firmly. Size tells how often a clone was seen (once, few, many) or the class of an expanded clone, and some rows leave it out.

d_gene: -; j_gene: TRBJ1-6; v_gene: TRBV7-2; abundance: -; CDR3aa: CASSPRTWANSPLHF; CDR3nt: TGTGCCAGCAGCCCGCGTACCTGGGCTAATTCACCCCTCCACTTT
d_gene: -; j_gene: TRBJ1-4; v_gene: TRBV6-1; abundance: once; CDR3aa: CATGTGSTNEKLFF; CDR3nt: TGTGCCACCGGAACAGGGTCTACTAATGAAAAACTGTTTTTT
d_gene: -; j_gene: TRBJ2-7; v_gene: TRBV5-1; abundance: -; CDR3aa: CASSLASYEQYF; CDR3nt: TGCGCCAGCAGCTTGGCCAGCTACGAGCAGTACTTC
d_gene: -; j_gene: TRBJ2-2; v_gene: TRBV4-1; abundance: -; CDR3aa: CASSQGPPGTGELFF; CDR3nt: TGCGCCAGCAGCCAAGGACCTCCGGGCACCGGGGAGCTGTTTTTT
d_gene: TRBD1; j_gene: TRBJ2-1; v_gene: TRBV19; abundance: -; CDR3aa: CASSSPGTDYNEQFF; CDR3nt: TGTGCCAGTAGTTCCCCCGGGACAGACTACAATGAGCAGTTCTTC
d_gene: -; j_gene: TRBJ1-1; v_gene: TRBV4-1; abundance: few; CDR3aa: CASSQVGAGAEAFF; CDR3nt: TGCGCCAGCAGCCAAGTGGGGGCGGGGGCTGAAGCTTTCTTT
d_gene: -; j_gene: TRBJ2-2; v_gene: TRBV4-1; abundance: once; CDR3aa: CASSQDRGLNTGELFF; CDR3nt: TGCGCCAGCAGCCAAGATCGGGGATTGAACACCGGGGAGCTGTTTTTT
d_gene: -; j_gene: TRBJ1-6; v_gene: TRBV13; abundance: -; CDR3aa: CASSLGPKVSYNSPLHF; CDR3nt: TGTGCCAGCAGCTTGGGCCCGAAGGTGTCCTATAATTCACCCCTCCACTTT
d_gene: -; j_gene: TRBJ2-3; v_gene: TRBV5-4; abundance: -; CDR3aa: CASSPQGTSTDTQYF; CDR3nt: TGTGCCAGCAGCCCGCAAGGGACAAGCACAGATACGCAGTATTTT
d_gene: TRBD1; j_gene: TRBJ1-1; v_gene: TRBV10-3; abundance: -; CDR3aa: CAISESKTGALLNTEAFF; CDR3nt: TGTGCCATCAGTGAAAGTAAGACAGGGGCGTTATTGAACACTGAAGCTTTCTTT
d_gene: TRBD1; j_gene: TRBJ1-1; v_gene: TRBV2; abundance: -; CDR3aa: CASSLNRDRGMNTEAFF; CDR3nt: TGTGCCAGCAGCTTGAACCGGGACAGGGGTATGAACACTGAAGCTTTCTTT
d_gene: -; j_gene: TRBJ1-1; v_gene: TRBV7-3; abundance: once; CDR3aa: CASSLTDSSTEAFF; CDR3nt: TGTGCCAGCAGCTTAACAGATAGTAGCACTGAAGCTTTCTTT
d_gene: -; j_gene: TRBJ2-7; v_gene: TRBV11-3; abundance: -; CDR3aa: CASSLDLRDTEQYF; CDR3nt: TGTGCCAGCAGCTTAGATCTCAGGGACACCGAGCAGTACTTC
d_gene: -; j_gene: TRBJ1-2; v_gene: TRBV23-1; abundance: -; CDR3aa: CARPRDSGYTF; CDR3nt: TGCGCCAGACCCAGGGACTCTGGCTACACCTTC
d_gene: -; j_gene: TRBJ1-1; v_gene: TRBV29-1; abundance: -; CDR3aa: CSVEVGGVAFF; CDR3nt: TGCAGCGTTGAGGTGGGGGGAGTAGCTTTCTTT
d_gene: TRBD1; j_gene: TRBJ1-4; v_gene: TRBV15; abundance: -; CDR3aa: CATRPTGKTNEKLFF; CDR3nt: TGTGCCACCAGACCGACAGGGAAAACTAATGAAAAACTGTTTTTT
d_gene: TRBD1; j_gene: TRBJ1-3; v_gene: TRBV9; abundance: -; CDR3aa: CASSHPGQGNGNTIYF; CDR3nt: TGTGCCAGCAGCCATCCGGGACAGGGGAACGGAAACACCATATATTTT
d_gene: -; j_gene: TRBJ1-2; v_gene: TRBV28; abundance: -; CDR3aa: CASSLGQNYGYTF; CDR3nt: TGTGCCAGCAGTTTAGGCCAGAACTATGGCTACACCTTC
d_gene: -; j_gene: TRBJ1-2; v_gene: TRBV4-1; abundance: -; CDR3aa: CASSPPTFDRGYTF; CDR3nt: TGCGCCAGCAGCCCCCCTACCTTCGACAGGGGCTACACCTTC
d_gene: -; j_gene: TRBJ2-6; v_gene: TRBV6-6; abundance: -; CDR3aa: CAILHPSSGANVLTF; CDR3nt: TGTGCCATCTTACACCCTAGCTCTGGGGCCAACGTCCTGACTTTC
d_gene: -; j_gene: TRBJ2-7; v_gene: TRBV9; abundance: -; CDR3aa: CASSVEVGAHEQYF; CDR3nt: TGTGCCAGCAGCGTAGAAGTTGGGGCCCACGAGCAGTACTTC
d_gene: -; j_gene: TRBJ1-1; v_gene: TRBV4-2; abundance: -; CDR3aa: CASSRGGGTEAFF; CDR3nt: TGTGCCAGCAGCCGGGGCGGGGGAACTGAAGCTTTCTTT
d_gene: TRBD2; j_gene: TRBJ2-2; v_gene: TRBV27; abundance: -; CDR3aa: CASSGGLSGGVTGELFF; CDR3nt: TGTGCCAGCAGTGGAGGGCTTAGCGGGGGGGTCACCGGGGAGCTGTTTTTT
d_gene: TRBD1; j_gene: TRBJ2-2; v_gene: TRBV4-1; abundance: -; CDR3aa: CASSLVTSGTGYTGELFF; CDR3nt: TGCGCCAGCAGCCTGGTAACCTCCGGGACAGGGTACACCGGGGAGCTGTTTTTT
d_gene: TRBD2; j_gene: TRBJ2-1; v_gene: TRBV5-1; abundance: once; CDR3aa: CASSLAGIAGGGEQFF; CDR3nt: TGCGCCAGCAGCTTGGCCGGGATAGCGGGGGGCGGTGAGCAGTTCTTC
d_gene: -; j_gene: TRBJ1-2; v_gene: TRBV19; abundance: few; CDR3aa: CASSPRGGGYTF; CDR3nt: TGTGCCAGTAGTCCCCGGGGGGGTGGCTACACCTTC
d_gene: -; j_gene: TRBJ2-5; v_gene: TRBV12-5; abundance: -; CDR3aa: CASGLLWGEETQYF; CDR3nt: TGTGCTAGTGGTTTGCTGTGGGGGGAAGAGACCCAGTACTTC
d_gene: TRBD1; j_gene: TRBJ2-7; v_gene: TRBV5-1; abundance: -; CDR3aa: CASSSGQGWGEQYF; CDR3nt: TGCGCCAGCAGCTCCGGACAGGGGTGGGGCGAGCAGTACTTC
d_gene: -; j_gene: TRBJ2-7; v_gene: TRBV11-2; abundance: -; CDR3aa: CASSLSPDTYYEQYF; CDR3nt: TGTGCCAGCAGCTTATCCCCGGACACCTACTACGAGCAGTACTTC
d_gene: -; j_gene: TRBJ1-1; v_gene: TRBV5-8; abundance: -; CDR3aa: CASSPGHLNTEAFF; CDR3nt: TGTGCCAGCAGCCCGGGACACCTGAACACTGAAGCTTTCTTT
d_gene: TRBD1; j_gene: TRBJ2-1; v_gene: TRBV25-1; abundance: -; CDR3aa: CASSGGQGTDEQFF; CDR3nt: TGTGCCAGCAGTGGGGGACAGGGTACCGATGAGCAGTTCTTC
d_gene: TRBD2; j_gene: TRBJ2-1; v_gene: TRBV29-1; abundance: once; CDR3aa: CSVGLAGPNEQFF; CDR3nt: TGCAGCGTTGGACTAGCGGGTCCCAATGAGCAGTTCTTC
d_gene: -; j_gene: TRBJ2-7; v_gene: TRBV7-2; abundance: -; CDR3aa: CASSSETPYEQYF; CDR3nt: TGTGCCAGCAGCTCCGAGACTCCCTACGAGCAGTACTTC
d_gene: TRBD1; j_gene: TRBJ2-7; v_gene: TRBV27; abundance: -; CDR3aa: CASTRTGTYHEQYF; CDR3nt: TGTGCCAGCACCCGGACAGGGACCTACCACGAGCAGTACTTC
d_gene: -; j_gene: TRBJ1-2; v_gene: TRBV4-1; abundance: -; CDR3aa: CASSQHISTSTGGYTF; CDR3nt: TGCGCCAGCAGCCAACATATTAGCACGTCTACAGGTGGCTACACCTTC
d_gene: -; j_gene: TRBJ1-2; v_gene: TRBV4-1; abundance: -; CDR3aa: CASSQVREPYGYTF; CDR3nt: TGCGCCAGCAGCCAAGTGCGCGAGCCTTATGGCTACACCTTC
d_gene: -; j_gene: TRBJ2-5; v_gene: TRBV11-2; abundance: -; CDR3aa: CASSLDLEGDQYF; CDR3nt: TGTGCCAGCAGCTTAGATTTAGAGGGGGACCAGTACTTC
d_gene: TRBD1; j_gene: TRBJ2-1; v_gene: TRBV27; abundance: -; CDR3aa: CASSSGTGSGEQFF; CDR3nt: TGTGCCAGCAGTTCCGGGACAGGGAGTGGTGAGCAGTTCTTC
d_gene: -; j_gene: TRBJ1-3; v_gene: TRBV11-3; abundance: once; CDR3aa: CASSLDSSGNTIYF; CDR3nt: TGTGCCAGCAGCCTGGACAGCTCTGGAAACACCATATATTTT
d_gene: TRBD1; j_gene: TRBJ1-2; v_gene: TRBV6-4; abundance: -; CDR3aa: CASSDRDRGYGYTF; CDR3nt: TGTGCCAGCAGTGACCGGGACAGGGGCTATGGCTACACCTTC
d_gene: -; j_gene: TRBJ1-2; v_gene: TRBV19; abundance: -; CDR3aa: CASSIILSDGYTF; CDR3nt: TGTGCCAGTAGTATTATTTTGTCGGATGGCTACACCTTC
d_gene: -; j_gene: TRBJ1-2; v_gene: TRBV5-6; abundance: -; CDR3aa: CASSFTEGVYGYTF; CDR3nt: TGTGCCAGCAGCTTTACAGAGGGGGTCTATGGCTACACCTTC
d_gene: -; j_gene: TRBJ1-5; v_gene: TRBV30; abundance: -; CDR3aa: CAWSGGGATQHF; CDR3nt: TGTGCCTGGAGCGGTGGGGGGGCGACCCAGCATTTT
d_gene: -; j_gene: TRBJ2-7; v_gene: TRBV20-1; abundance: once; CDR3aa: CSAGDTYEQYF; CDR3nt: TGCAGTGCCGGGGACACCTACGAGCAGTACTTC
d_gene: -; j_gene: TRBJ2-6; v_gene: TRBV6-4; abundance: -; CDR3aa: CASSAGSSGANVLTF; CDR3nt: TGTGCCAGCAGTGCCGGTAGCTCTGGGGCCAACGTCCTGACTTTC
d_gene: -; j_gene: TRBJ2-3; v_gene: TRBV11-3; abundance: -; CDR3aa: CASSSRTKPNTQYF; CDR3nt: TGTGCCAGCAGCTCCCGGACTAAGCCGAATACGCAGTATTTT